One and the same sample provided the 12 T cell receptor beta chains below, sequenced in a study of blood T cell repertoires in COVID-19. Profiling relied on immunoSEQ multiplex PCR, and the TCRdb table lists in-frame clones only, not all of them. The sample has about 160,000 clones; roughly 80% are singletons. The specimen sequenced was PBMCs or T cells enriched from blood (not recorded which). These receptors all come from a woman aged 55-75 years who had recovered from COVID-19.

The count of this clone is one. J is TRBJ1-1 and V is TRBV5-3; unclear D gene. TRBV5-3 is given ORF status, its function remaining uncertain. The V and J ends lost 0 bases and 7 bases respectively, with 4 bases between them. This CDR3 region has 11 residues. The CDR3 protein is CARSLGGEAFF. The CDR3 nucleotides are TGTGCCAGAAGCTTGGGCGGTGAAGCTTTCTTT.

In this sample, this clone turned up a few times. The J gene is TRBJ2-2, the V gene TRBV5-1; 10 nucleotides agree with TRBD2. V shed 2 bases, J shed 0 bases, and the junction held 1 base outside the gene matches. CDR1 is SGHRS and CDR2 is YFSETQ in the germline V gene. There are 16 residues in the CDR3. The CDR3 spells CASSFTSGTNTGELFF. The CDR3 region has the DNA TGCGCCAGCAGCTTTACTAGCGGGACGAACACCGGGGAGCTGTTTTTT. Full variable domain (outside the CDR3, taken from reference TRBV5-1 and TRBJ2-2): KAGVTQTPRYLIKTRGQQVTLSCSPISGHRSVSWYQQTPGQGLQFLFEYFSETQRNKGNFPGRFSGRQFSNSRSEMNVSTLELGDSALYLCASSFTSGTNTGELFFGEGSRLTVL.

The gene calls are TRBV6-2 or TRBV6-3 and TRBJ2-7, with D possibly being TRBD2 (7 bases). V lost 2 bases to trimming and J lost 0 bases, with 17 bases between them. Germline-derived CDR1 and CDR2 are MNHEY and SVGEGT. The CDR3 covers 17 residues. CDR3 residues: CASSYIYAGASSYEQYF. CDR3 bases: TGTGCCAGCAGTTACATTTATGCGGGGGCCAGCTCCTACGAGCAGTACTTC.

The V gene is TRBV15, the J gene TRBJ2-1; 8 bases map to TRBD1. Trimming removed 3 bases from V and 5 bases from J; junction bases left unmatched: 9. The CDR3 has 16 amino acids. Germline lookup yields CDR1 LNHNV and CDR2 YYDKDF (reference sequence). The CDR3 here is CATSSDTGGTNNEQFF. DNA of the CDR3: TGTGCCACCAGCAGCGACACAGGGGGGACAAACAATGAGCAGTTCTTC.

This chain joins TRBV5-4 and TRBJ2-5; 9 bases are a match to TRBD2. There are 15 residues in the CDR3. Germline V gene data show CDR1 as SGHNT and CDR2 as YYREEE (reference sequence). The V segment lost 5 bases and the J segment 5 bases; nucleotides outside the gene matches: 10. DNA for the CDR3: TGTGCCAGCAGTCCCGAGCTAGCGGGGTTTGAGACCCAGTACTTC. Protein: CASSPELAGFETQYF.

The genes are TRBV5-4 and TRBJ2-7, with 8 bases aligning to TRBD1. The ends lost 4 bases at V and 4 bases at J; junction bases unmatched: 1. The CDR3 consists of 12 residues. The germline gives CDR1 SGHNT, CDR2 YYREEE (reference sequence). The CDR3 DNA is TGTGCCAGCAGCGGGACAGGTTACGAGCAGTACTTC. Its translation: CASSGTGYEQYF.

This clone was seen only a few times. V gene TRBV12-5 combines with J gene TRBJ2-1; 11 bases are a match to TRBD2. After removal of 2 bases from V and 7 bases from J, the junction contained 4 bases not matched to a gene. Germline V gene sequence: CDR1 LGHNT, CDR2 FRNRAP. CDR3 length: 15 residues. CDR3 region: CASGLSSGGRNEQFF. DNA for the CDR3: TGTGCTAGTGGTTTGTCTAGCGGGGGGAGGAATGAGCAGTTCTTC.

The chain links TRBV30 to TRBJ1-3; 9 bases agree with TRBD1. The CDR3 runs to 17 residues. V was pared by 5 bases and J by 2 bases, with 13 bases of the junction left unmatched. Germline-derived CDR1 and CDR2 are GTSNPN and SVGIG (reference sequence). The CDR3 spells CAWDTFPGTGTGNTIYF. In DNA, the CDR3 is TGTGCCTGGGATACCTTCCCCGGGACAGGGACTGGAAACACCATATATTTT.

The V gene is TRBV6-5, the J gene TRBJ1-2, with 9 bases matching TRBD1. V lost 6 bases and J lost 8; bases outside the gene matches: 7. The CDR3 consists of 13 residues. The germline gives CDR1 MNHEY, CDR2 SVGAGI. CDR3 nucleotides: TGTGCCAGCAGACAGGGGGCGATCGAGGGCTACACCTTC. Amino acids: CASRQGAIEGYTF.

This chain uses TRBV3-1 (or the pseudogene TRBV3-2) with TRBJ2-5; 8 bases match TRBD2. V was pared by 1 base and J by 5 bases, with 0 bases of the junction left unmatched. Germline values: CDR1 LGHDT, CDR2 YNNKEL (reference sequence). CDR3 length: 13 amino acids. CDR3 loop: CASSQAGGETQYF. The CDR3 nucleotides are TGTGCCAGCAGCCAAGCGGGGGGGGAGACCCAGTACTTC.

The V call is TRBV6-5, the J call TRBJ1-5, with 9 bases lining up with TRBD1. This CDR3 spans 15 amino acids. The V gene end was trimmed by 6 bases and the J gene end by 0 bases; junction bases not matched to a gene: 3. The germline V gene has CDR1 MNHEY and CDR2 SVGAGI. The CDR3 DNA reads TGTGCCAGCAGACCGGGACAGGGTAGCAATCAGCCCCAGCATTTT. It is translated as CASRPGQGSNQPQHF.

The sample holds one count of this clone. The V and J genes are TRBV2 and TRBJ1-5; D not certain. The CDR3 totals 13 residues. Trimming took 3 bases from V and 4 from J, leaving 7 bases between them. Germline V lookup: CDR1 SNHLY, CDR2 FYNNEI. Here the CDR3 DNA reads TGTGCCAGCAGTGAGCTCAGAAATCAGCCCCAGCATTTT. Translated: CASSELRNQPQHF.